This T cell receptor (beta chain) was retrieved from a study of OX40 agonist ivuxolimab in advanced cancers. A note on the overall study: Ivuxolimab was an agonistic, fully human IgG2 monoclonal antibody directed against OX40 (CD134), a costimulatory receptor. Intravenous ivuxolimab was administered to patients every 2 weeks at six dose levels: 0.01, 0.1, 0.3, 1.5, 3 and 10 mg/kg. The dose-escalation cohort was 80% to 90% male with a mean age of approximately 60 years, ranging from roughly 23 to 90. Partial responses occurred in three dose-escalation patients: two with cutaneous melanoma and one with hepatocellular carcinoma. Patients were allowed to have had prior anti-PD-1, anti-PD-L1 or anti-CTLA-4 therapy, and roughly 40% of the dose-escalation patients had been treated with checkpoint inhibitors. Of the roughly 51 patients in dose escalation, about 20 had hepatocellular carcinoma, some 15 had melanoma, 9 had renal cell carcinoma and 9 had head and neck cancer. Peripheral TCRbeta sequencing aimed to test whether ivuxolimab altered TCR sequence diversity and caused clonal T-cell expansion. The paper describes the monotherapy dose-escalation part (N of about 54 patients) of the phase I trial of ivuxolimab.

As regards this clone: Its antigen target is currently unknown. It has no much larger one-base neighbor in the sample; base qualities were not kept.

Patients with autoimmune disease history or receiving systemic immunosuppression were excluded from the trial. Peripheral blood for TCR sequencing was drawn from every dose cohort at baseline, at cycle 4 day 1 and at cycle 7 day 1. The samples were drawn from a first-in-human, open-label, multicenter phase I dose-escalation trial of ivuxolimab. Adults with locally advanced or metastatic head and neck squamous cell, hepatocellular, melanoma or renal cell carcinoma were enrolled in the trial. Before TCR sequencing, CD4+ T cells and CD8+ T cells from peripheral blood were sorted into separate populations. The germline V gene sets CDR1 to SGHRS and CDR2 to YFSETQ. Relative to germline, V is 6 bases shorter and J is 4 bases shorter, with 22 bases between their ends. Spanning cysteine to phenylalanine, the CDR3 consists of 16 amino acids. Of the read, only the CDR3 DNA is kept; its 48 bases are in frame from base 1.

For sequencing of the TCRbeta CDR3 region, genomic DNA was extracted from the sorted cells. The immunoSEQ Assay was used for sequencing of TCRbeta CDR3 regions. The source is immuneACCESS, and TCRdb retained only in-frame sequences with V and J called. Part of the clones is not carried over; for the studies checked, unresolved V genes explain less than half of this, and the remainder is unexplained. This sample has about 45,000 clones in its table, and around 89% of those were observed once. The top ten clonotypes cover 4.5% to 6% of the sample. Points the paper makes about the study in general: At doses of 0.1 to 3.0 mg/kg, clonal expansion of both CD4+ and CD8+ blood T cells was observed from baseline to week 6. Low levels of normalized T-cell clonal expansion were also seen in some patients who did not respond. In the 0.1-3.0 mg/kg groups, partial responders had among the lowest normalized peripheral clonal expansion, particularly in CD8+ T cells. Which antigens the clonally expanded peripheral T cells were specific for was not determined. On average, CD8+ T cells showed more expanded clones than CD4+ T cells after ivuxolimab.

The chain couples TRBV5-1 to TRBJ2-5; D gene: possibly TRBD2, on 7 matching bases. The source of this sequence is an adult with an advanced solid tumor such as melanoma, head and neck, liver or kidney cancer. This material consisted of CD4+ or CD8+ T cells sorted from blood, taken in a trial of the OX40 agonist ivuxolimab. CDR3 protein: CASKSGTRGGAETQYF. At the DNA level, the sequence is TGCGCCAGCAAGTCGGGTACAAGGGGGGGCGCAGAGACCCAGTACTTC.